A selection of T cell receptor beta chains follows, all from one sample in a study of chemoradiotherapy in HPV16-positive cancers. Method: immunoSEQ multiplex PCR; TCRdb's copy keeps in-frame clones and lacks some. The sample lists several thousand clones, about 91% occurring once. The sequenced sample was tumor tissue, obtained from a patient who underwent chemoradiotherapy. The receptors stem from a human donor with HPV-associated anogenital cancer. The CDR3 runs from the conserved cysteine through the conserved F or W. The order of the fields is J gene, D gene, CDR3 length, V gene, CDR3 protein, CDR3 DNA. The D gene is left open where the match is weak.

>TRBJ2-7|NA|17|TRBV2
CASSFPKERTAPDEQYF
TGTGCCAGCAGTTTCCCGAAAGAACGGACGGCACCGGACGAGCAGTACTTC
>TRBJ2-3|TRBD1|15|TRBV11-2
CASSLGPRGQDTQYF
TGTGCCAGCAGCTTAGGCCCCAGGGGGCAAGATACGCAGTATTTT
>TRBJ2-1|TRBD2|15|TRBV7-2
CASSLEAGAYNEQFF
TGTGCCAGCAGCTTAGAAGCGGGGGCCTACAATGAGCAGTTCTTC
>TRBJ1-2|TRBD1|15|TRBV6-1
CASNRPGQLFYGYTF
TGTGCCAGCAACCGACCGGGACAGCTATTCTATGGCTACACCTTC
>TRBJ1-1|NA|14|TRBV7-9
CASGGGSRNTEAFF
TGTGCCAGCGGGGGGGGGTCCAGGAACACTGAAGCTTTCTTT
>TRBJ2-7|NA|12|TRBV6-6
CASRRDLLRQYF
TGTGCCAGCCGACGGGACTTATTAAGGCAGTACTTC
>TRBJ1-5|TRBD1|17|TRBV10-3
CAISAGTGILGNQPQHF
TGTGCCATCAGCGCCGGGACAGGGATTTTAGGGAATCAGCCCCAGCATTTT
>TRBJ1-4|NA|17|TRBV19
CASSIAGWAGSNEKLFF
TGTGCCAGTAGTATAGCAGGGTGGGCAGGGTCTAATGAAAAACTGTTTTTT
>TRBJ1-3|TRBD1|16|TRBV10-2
CASSEGRGVSGNTIYF
TGCGCCAGCAGTGAAGGCAGGGGGGTTTCTGGAAACACCATATATTTT
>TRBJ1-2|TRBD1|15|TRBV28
CASSQLDRGNYGYTF
TGTGCCAGCAGTCAGCTGGACAGGGGAAACTATGGCTACACCTTC
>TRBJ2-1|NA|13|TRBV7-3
CASSLGQAYEQFF
TGTGCCAGCAGCTTAGGGCAAGCATATGAGCAGTTCTTC
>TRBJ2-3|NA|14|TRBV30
CAWSVGSGTDTQYF
TGTGCCTGGAGTGTGGGTAGCGGCACAGATACGCAGTATTTT
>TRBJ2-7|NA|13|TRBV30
CAWSVSGNYEQYF
TGTGCCTGGAGTGTTTCGGGGAATTACGAGCAGTACTTC
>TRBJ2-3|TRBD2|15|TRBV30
CAWSRLAGVTDTQYF
TGTGCCTGGAGCCGACTAGCGGGGGTCACAGATACGCAGTATTTT
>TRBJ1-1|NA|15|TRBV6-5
CASSGTGRANTEAFF
TGTGCCAGCAGTGGTACCGGACGGGCGAACACTGAAGCTTTCTTT
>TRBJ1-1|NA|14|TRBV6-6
CASSLTQGQSEAFF
TGTGCCAGCAGCCTCACACAGGGCCAGTCTGAAGCTTTCTTT
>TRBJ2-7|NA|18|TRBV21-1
CASSKAWWAGQSSYEQYF
TGTGCCAGCAGCAAAGCATGGTGGGCAGGGCAGAGCTCCTACGAGCAGTACTTC